This T cell receptor beta chain was sequenced in a study of T cell responses to AZD1222 COVID-19 vaccine (dated by TCRdb to the early 2020s). General notes on the study: AZD1222 recipients given second doses at about 4 weeks or at about 12 weeks were pooled, since spike-specific TCR depth and breadth were not found to differ between the two schedules. TCR sequencing was performed for about 240 trial participants, of whom about 210 were given two doses of AZD1222 and approximately 25 were given two doses of MenACWY control vaccine. Trial participants were enrolled by age into subgroups of 18-55, 56-69 and 70-plus years, and approximately 150, 30 and 60 TCR-sequenced participants, respectively, were included in these subgroups.

In light of the paper, this sample's time point label describes: baseline before first vaccination. Vaccinee samples were obtained from the UK trials COV001 and COV002, which included a single-blind randomized controlled phase 2/3 trial of AZD1222 (ChAdOx1 nCoV-19) in healthy adults. Trial participant PBMC samples were collected at day 0 and day 28 after the second dose for TCRbeta chain sequencing. The CDR3 regions of human TCRbeta chains were analyzed by immunosequencing. From the authors' description of their analysis: TCRs in the repertoires were compared against a reference library of SARS-CoV-2-specific TCRs that had been generated with the MIRA antigen-specificity platform. Breadth was defined as the fraction of unique TCRs that were SARS-CoV-2-associated. Depth was defined as the fraction of total T cells that were SARS-CoV-2-associated. Using the MIRA data, each spike-specific TCR was mapped to the spike region that the TCR reacts to and placed in a CD4 or CD8 class. Log10-transformed breadth and depth values were compared by one-way ANOVA with Sidak's multiple comparisons tests. TCRdb re-hosts the immuneACCESS table, in-frame sequences only. Its copies lack some clones; in the studies checked, an unresolved V gene accounts for under half of them, and the cause for the rest is not known. From that table come the V and J calls and clone size; the DNA was used to work out D and trimming. Across this sample there are 95,000 to 100,000 clones, with 90% seen only once. 1% to 1.5% of the sample belongs to the ten largest clones.

The paper as a whole reports these results and caveats: Participants were mostly white British and included more females than males, and it was suggested by the authors that clonal diversity may have been underestimated. Conclusions about previously exposed vaccinees were limited because only a handful of AZD1222 recipients were SARS-CoV-2 seropositive at baseline. Nearly half of unique spike-specific TCRs reportedly recognized epitopes outside regions mutated in the B.1.351 and B.1.1.7 variants. A significant rise in spike-specific TCR breadth and depth was observed after two AZD1222 doses relative to day 0 and relative to MenACWY recipients. The 56-69-year group was small, and its depth increase did not reach significance, likely because of low power. No day 14 peak-response samples were available, so repertoires were characterized only after the peak T cell response. CD4 TCRs associated with the vaccine covered the entire spike protein, and the dominant responses were in regions 160-218 and 743-854.

The germline V gene sets CDR1 to SGDLS and CDR2 to YYNGEE. From its cysteine to its phenylalanine, the CDR3 spans 18 amino acids. Only the CDR3 part of the read is kept: 54 bases, read in frame from the first base. Germline trimming amounts to 0 bases on V and 4 bases on J, with 12 as the count of junction bases outside the gene matches. About this clone itself: The antigen this receptor binds is unknown. Qualities for individual bases were not recorded, and no much larger clone is one base off.

The source is an adult in good health. The chain links TRBV9 with TRBJ2-3, with TRBD2 matching 9 junction bases. Specimen: peripheral blood, collected on day 0 of AZD1222 vaccination. The CDR3 reads as follows: CASSVGNSAGGLADTQYF. Read as DNA, the sequence is TGTGCCAGCAGCGTAGGAAACTCGGCGGGGGGGCTAGCAGATACGCAGTATTTT. Full variable domain (CDR3 extended with the reference TRBV9 and TRBJ2-3 proteins): DSGVTQTPKHLITATGQRVTLRCSPRSGDLSVYWYQQSLDQGLQFLIQYYNGEERAKGNILERFSAQQFPDLHSELNLSSLELGDSALYFCASSVGNSAGGLADTQYFGPGTRLTVL.